This T cell receptor beta chain came from a study of cytomegalovirus exposure and HLA in healthy donors. Findings and caveats of the study: Later analysis identified about 17,000 TCR beta sequences associated with HLA alleles, using a false discovery rate threshold of 0.05. Investigators reported 150 to 200 TCR beta chains as tied to cytomegalovirus.

Donors in the study were healthy people who gave bone marrow. Nominally healthy donors were sampled, though unrecorded immune exposures were likely. Concerning this clone: Antigen: not known.

Primers for the PCR totalled 60 Vbeta and 13 Jbeta. Measured with immunoSEQ multiplex PCR; TCRdb has only the in-frame clones, and not every one. Here the sample spans a few hundred thousand clones, roughly 80% being singletons. The CDR3 is made up of 16 amino acids. Germline V gene lookup returns CDR1 MNHEY and CDR2 SMNVEV (reference sequence). Trimming left V 0 bases short and J 14 bases short, with 25 bases between. The J gene is TRBJ1-2, the V gene TRBV27; D possibly corresponds to TRBD1 (6 bases). This receptor was taken from a man younger than 40 in good health and CMV-seronegative. The material sequenced was PBMCs. The CDR3 here is CASSLSQGLGPMGETF. As DNA, the CDR3 is TGTGCCAGCAGTTTATCGCAGGGGTTGGGACCTATGGGAGAGACCTTC.